This TCR beta chain was obtained from a study of siplizumab effects on memory and regulatory T cells. Overall study results and limits: Proliferating Tregs in siplizumab cultures were never verified as suppressive. The study found naive T cells seemingly more diverse than memory cells and seemingly major alloresponse contributors.

Each sample had around 110,000 TCR templates assayed. TCRdb keeps only in-frame clones here, not all; method: immunoSEQ multiplex PCR. The sample records 100,000 to 120,000 clones, roughly 92% being singletons. Regarding this clone: The antigen remains undetermined.

Germline CDR1 MNHEY, CDR2 SMNVEV (reference sequence). V dropped 3 bases and J dropped 6 bases, with 16 bases sitting between them. This CDR3 has 15 amino acids. The sequenced material came from CD4+ T cells sorted from blood. This TCR was sampled from a human donor in good health. The chain combines TRBV27 with TRBJ2-3, with D perhaps TRBD2 (6 bases). The CDR3 region has the DNA TGTGCCAGCAGTTTCCTCGGGACTTTGGTGGATACGCAGTATTTT. This translates into CASSFLGTLVDTQYF.